A single sample gave rise to the 25 T cell receptor beta chains below, sequenced in a study of OX40 agonist ivuxolimab in advanced cancers. Profiled with immunoSEQ multiplex PCR; TCRdb holds only in-frame clones, not every one. The repertoire holds 100,000 to 150,000 clones, less than 95% seen once, with 0.65% to 0.9% in the top ten. Sequences were derived from CD4+ or CD8+ T cells sorted from blood, sampled in a trial of the OX40 agonist ivuxolimab. All receptors derive from an adult with an advanced solid tumor such as melanoma, head and neck, liver or kidney cancer.

The chain uses TRBV7-2 and TRBJ2-1; 12 bases line up with TRBD2. Germline V lookup: CDR1 SGHTA, CDR2 FQGNSA. Unmatched junction bases numbered 5, after V lost 1 base and J lost 4 bases. The CDR3 sequence is 17 residues long. The CDR3 DNA sequence: TGTGCCAGCAGCTTAGTGAGCGGGACTAGCGGGTACAATGAGCAGTTCTTC. It yields the protein CASSLVSGTSGYNEQFF.

This rearrangement joins TRBV5-1 to TRBJ2-7; 8 bases line up with TRBD1. V lost 3 bases and J lost 5; bases outside the gene matches: 7. The germline gives CDR1 SGHRS, CDR2 YFSETQ. There are 14 residues in the CDR3. The CDR3 DNA sequence: TGCGCCAGCAGCTCGGGACAGGAAAGTCACGAGCAGTACTTC. Its translation is CASSSGQESHEQYF.

The CDR3 sequence is CASSPGANTGELFF. The CDR3 DNA follows: TGTGCCAGCAGCCCTGGAGCGAACACCGGGGAGCTGTTTTTT. V gene TRBV11-3 combines with J gene TRBJ2-2; D not resolved. V was trimmed by 5 bases and J by 0 bases, leaving 7 bases between them. The CDR3 length is 14 residues. Germline assignment: CDR1 SGHNT and CDR2 YENEEA.

V and J are TRBV30 and TRBJ1-6, with D perhaps TRBD1 (5 bases). This CDR3 has 16 residues. In germline, CDR1 is GTSNPN, CDR2 SVGIG (reference sequence). V was trimmed by 2 bases and J by 0 bases, leaving 11 bases between them. CDR3 DNA: TGTGCCTGGAGTTACGGGGGAAACTCCTATAATTCACCCCTCCACTTT. Its protein product is CAWSYGGNSYNSPLHF.

The J gene is TRBJ1-3, the V gene TRBV6-6; 7 bases map to TRBD1. Germline CDR1 MNHNY, CDR2 SVGAGI (reference sequence). CDR3 length: 16 residues. Germline trimming cut 4 bases from V and 0 bases from J; bases unmatched to any gene: 6. In nucleotides, the CDR3 is TGTGCCAGCAGTTTTGCCGGGACAGTCTCTGGAAACACCATATATTTT. Translating gives CASSFAGTVSGNTIYF.

J is TRBJ1-4 and V is TRBV29-1; D remains ambiguous. V was cut by 7 bases and J by 6 bases, with 15 bases left in between. This CDR3 has 13 amino acids. CDR1 SQVTM and CDR2 ANQGSEA come from the germline V gene. The CDR3 reads CSAIDQRDEKLFF. For the CDR3, the DNA is TGCAGCGCAATAGACCAGAGGGATGAAAAACTGTTTTTT.

The rearrangement joins TRBV7-2 to TRBJ2-7; 7 nucleotides match TRBD2. The CDR3 loop spans 14 amino acids. Unmatched junction bases numbered 6, after V lost 6 bases and J lost 1 base. The germline CDR1 and CDR2 sequences are SGHTA and FQGNSA. The CDR3, as DNA: TGTGCCAGCAGGACTAGCAACCCATCCTACGAGCAGTACTTC. Its translation is CASRTSNPSYEQYF.

The gene calls are TRBV19 and TRBJ2-7, with 9 bases matching TRBD1. The CDR3 consists of 15 residues. The trim removed 2 bases at V and 4 bases at J, leaving 6 bases unmatched. CDR1 and CDR2 (germline): LNHDA, SQIVND (reference sequence). Written as DNA, the CDR3 is TGTGCCAGTAGTATAAGAGGCGACAGGGGGTACGAGCAGTACTTC. This sequence encodes CASSIRGDRGYEQYF.

This clone was seen just once. The chain uses TRBV28 and TRBJ2-3; D unresolved. Germline values: CDR1 MDHEN, CDR2 SYDVKM. Trimming removed 4 bases at V and 3 bases at J, with 14 bases between. This CDR3 has 15 residues. For the CDR3, the DNA is TGTGCCAGCAGTTCGGCAGGTGGCGCAACAGATACGCAGTATTTT. It yields the protein CASSSAGGATDTQYF.

The V call is TRBV15, the J call TRBJ2-1; no firm D call. The CDR3 extends over 14 amino acids. Germline CDR1 reads LNHNV; CDR2 reads YYDKDF (reference sequence). V shed 1 base and J shed 6 bases, with 10 bases lying between them. The CDR3 nucleotides read TGTGCCACCAGCAGAGGGATAGGGCGCAATGAGCAGTTCTTC. Translated, it gives CATSRGIGRNEQFF.

The chain has TRBV5-4 and TRBJ1-3; perhaps TRBD1 as D (5 bases). The V gene lost 0 bases and the J gene lost 0 bases, with 13 bases spanning the gap. This CDR3 is built from 17 residues. Looked up from germline, CDR1 is SGHNT and CDR2 is YYREEE (reference sequence). Here the CDR3 reads CASSLAGRGISGNTIYF. For the CDR3, the DNA is TGTGCCAGCAGCTTGGCCGGGCGGGGGATCTCTGGAAACACCATATATTTT.

The rearrangement links TRBV5-1 to TRBJ2-3; no firm D call. Trimming cost V 4 bases and J 0 bases, with 15 bases left between them. Per the germline V gene, CDR1 is SGHRS and CDR2 is YFSETQ. The CDR3 spans 16 residues. CDR3 sequence: CASSIQGQASTDTQYF. The CDR3 bases are TGCGCCAGCAGCATACAAGGTCAGGCTAGCACAGATACGCAGTATTTT.

The chain employs TRBV29-1 and TRBJ2-7, with TRBD1 matching 8 bases. After removal of 7 bases from V and 6 bases from J, the junction contained 11 bases not matched to a gene. Germline lookup yields CDR1 SQVTM and CDR2 ANQGSEA. This CDR3 comprises 13 residues. The CDR3 nucleotides read TGCAGCGCCCAGGGGGCGGGCCTGCTCGAGCAGTACTTC. It specifies CSAQGAGLLEQYF.

This chain connects TRBV5-1 to TRBJ2-7, with a tentative D call TRBD1 (5 bases). CDR3 length: 15 residues. Germline V CDR1 and CDR2: SGHRS, YFSETQ. V shed 0 bases and J shed 4 bases, with 14 bases lying between them. The CDR3 nucleotides read TGCGCCAGCAGCTTGGGTGGTCAGGGTCCGTACGAGCAGTACTTC. It translates to CASSLGGQGPYEQYF. Based on the CDR3 plus reference TRBV5-1 and TRBJ2-7, the full variable domain is KAGVTQTPRYLIKTRGQQVTLSCSPISGHRSVSWYQQTPGQGLQFLFEYFSETQRNKGNFPGRFSGRQFSNSRSEMNVSTLELGDSALYLCASSLGGQGPYEQYFGPGTRLTVT.

This chain links TRBV28 with TRBJ1-1; 9 bases line up with TRBD1. Germline CDR1 reads MDHEN; CDR2 reads SYDVKM. This CDR3 spans 12 amino acids. With 10 bases clipped from V and 4 bases from J, the junction kept 4 bases outside the gene matches. CDR3 region: CANRGQGTEAFF. The CDR3 DNA is TGTGCCAACAGGGGGCAGGGCACTGAAGCTTTCTTT.

This chain uses TRBV7-2 with TRBJ1-5; D remains unclear. The germline V and J ends were trimmed by 7 bases and 0 bases, with 7 bases remaining between them. Germline values: CDR1 SGHTA, CDR2 FQGNSA. This CDR3 comprises 13 residues. In nucleotides, the CDR3 is TGTGCCAGCACCCCCAATAGCAATCAGCCCCAGCATTTT. Translating it yields CASTPNSNQPQHF.

The V gene is TRBV2, the J gene TRBJ1-2; D is unclear. The CDR3 consists of 13 residues. Germline assignment: CDR1 SNHLY and CDR2 FYNNEI. V lost 5 bases and J 2 bases, leaving 9 bases between the germline ends. The CDR3 here is CASSQDKNYGYTF. The CDR3, as DNA: TGTGCCAGCAGTCAAGACAAGAACTATGGCTACACCTTC.

V and J are TRBV18 and TRBJ1-2; D gene ambiguous. The germline V gene encodes CDR1 KGHSH and CDR2 LQKENI. The CDR3 has 13 amino acids. Trimming took off 0 bases at V and 8 bases at J, with 10 bases between the two ends. The CDR3 nucleotides are TGTGCCAGCTCACCACCACCCCAAGGAGGCTACACCTTC. Translating it yields CASSPPPQGGYTF.

The rearrangement uses TRBV6-5 and TRBJ2-1, with TRBD2 as a possible D gene (6 bases). The V end lost 2 bases, the J end lost 7 bases, and 15 bases lay between the germline ends. Germline V gene sequence: CDR1 MNHEY, CDR2 SVGAGI. The CDR3 is 15 residues long. CDR3 coding DNA: TGTGCCAGCAGTTACGGCGGGGCTTCTACAAATGAGCAGTTCTTC. This codes for CASSYGGASTNEQFF.

V is TRBV7-9 and J is TRBJ1-5; D remains ambiguous. Germline V CDR1 and CDR2: SEHNR, FQNEAQ (reference sequence). V lost 3 bases and J lost 5, with 8 bases in between. The CDR3 is 13 amino acids. This CDR3 reads CASSFAGDQPQHF. In DNA, the CDR3 is TGTGCCAGCAGCTTTGCTGGGGATCAGCCCCAGCATTTT.

J is TRBJ2-5 and V is TRBV5-1; D not certain. Judging by the DNA end, TRBJ2-7 fits better; the J call may be wrong. The length of the CDR3 is 14 residues. From germline, CDR1 is SGHRS and CDR2 YFSETQ. This CDR3 is CASSLGSSSYEQYF. CDR3 DNA sequence: TGCGCCAGCAGCTTGGGCAGTAGCTCCTACGAGCAGTACTTC.

The CDR3 loop reads CASRGAGRELGPPEQFF. CDR3 bases: TGTGCCAGTAGAGGGGCAGGGAGGGAGCTTGGACCGCCTGAGCAGTTCTTC. The rearrangement links TRBV19 to TRBJ2-1, with 7 bases identical to TRBD2. CDR3 length equals 17 residues. V was pared by 6 bases and J by 9 bases, with 20 bases of the junction left unmatched. Germline CDR1 and CDR2: LNHDA and SQIVND (reference sequence).

The chain recombines TRBV28 with TRBJ1-1; 11 positions match TRBD1. The trim removed 6 bases at V and 1 base at J, leaving 7 bases unmatched. CDR1 is MDHEN and CDR2 is SYDVKM in the germline V gene. CDR3 length: 16 amino acids. CDR3 nucleotide sequence: TGTGCCAGCAGGCCGGGACAGGGGGGTAAGAACACTGAAGCTTTCTTT. Translating it yields CASRPGQGGKNTEAFF.

This chain uses TRBV6-6 with TRBJ2-3; perhaps TRBD1 as D (5 bases). CDR3 length: 13 amino acids. Trimming took off 3 bases at V and 3 bases at J, with 7 bases between the two ends. Germline V gives CDR1 MNHNY, CDR2 SVGAGI (reference sequence). For the CDR3, the DNA is TGTGCCAGCAGTTATCAGGGAACAGATACGCAGTATTTT. Protein: CASSYQGTDTQYF.

The chain has TRBV6-1 and TRBJ1-3; D is ambiguous. V lost 6 bases and J lost 2, with 11 bases in between. The CDR3 contains 14 residues. Germline V lookup: CDR1 MNHNS, CDR2 SASEGT. CDR3 loop: CASSPDGAGNTIYF. The CDR3 DNA reads TGTGCCAGCAGCCCTGACGGCGCTGGAAACACCATATATTTT.